These T cell receptor beta chains were read from a single sample in a study of OX40 agonist ivuxolimab in advanced cancers. The protocol was immunoSEQ multiplex PCR, while the TCRdb copy is restricted to in-frame clones and leaves out a portion. The table includes approximately 35,000 clones, more than 60% detected once. The material was CD4+ or CD8+ T cells sorted from blood, obtained in a trial of the OX40 agonist ivuxolimab. The receptor set was obtained from an adult with an advanced solid tumor such as melanoma, head and neck, liver or kidney cancer. Both conserved end residues are trimmed from each CDR3. Fields, in order: V gene, J gene, CDR3 protein.

>TRBV6-1|TRBJ2-2
ASSDPRDRGNTGELF
>TRBV7-9|TRBJ1-1
ACHWAGNTEAF
>TRBV6-1|TRBJ1-6
ASSENSPLH
>TRBV10-3|TRBJ1-2
AIMANYGYT
>TRBV5-1|TRBJ2-7
ASSLAGTSYEQY
>TRBV28|TRBJ1-4
ASRKGQGRNEKLF
>TRBV25-1|TRBJ2-1
ASSGTGLRNEQF
>TRBV7-9|TRBJ1-6
ASSSAGLSPLH
>TRBV6-5|TRBJ1-1
ASRGQGITEAF
>TRBV7-9|TRBJ1-5
ASSLQGYQPQH
>TRBV2|TRBJ2-3
ASSLQDRFGTDTQY
>TRBV6-4|TRBJ2-3
ASSSGGATDTQY
>TRBV25-1|TRBJ2-5
ASSESSGGLLETQY
>TRBV7-9|TRBJ1-2
ASSNGPQGENGYT
>TRBV6-5|TRBJ1-2
ASSTQGAYGYT
>TRBV14|TRBJ1-6
ASSHLRDGHSPLH
>TRBV9|TRBJ1-2
ASSVWDGALYGYT
>TRBV9|TRBJ1-2
ASSPDRQYTGYT
>TRBV2|TRBJ1-5
ASSSDQPQH
>TRBV28|TRBJ2-7
ASSLPPDRVYEQY
>TRBV7-9|TRBJ2-7
ASSHDRVYEQY
>TRBV7-9|TRBJ2-5
ASSSLGSQETQY
>TRBV19|TRBJ2-5
ASSGGETQY
>TRBV6-1|TRBJ1-4
ASSPKVEKLF
>TRBV6-1|TRBJ1-1
ASSEAWEFTEAF
>TRBV5-4|TRBJ2-7
ASSLVGTGSEQY
>TRBV9|TRBJ2-7
ASSASGSDEQY
>TRBV12-2|TRBJ2-3
APLAGPTLSTDTQY
>TRBV11-3|TRBJ1-1
ASSPLQGGRTEAF
>TRBV5-1|TRBJ2-2
ASSLGGQGPTGELF
>TRBV5-1|TRBJ2-2
ASSLGREGLF
>TRBV11-2|TRBJ2-1
ASSLDMWVYNEQF
>TRBV28|TRBJ2-7
ASSSGLTGYEQY
>TRBV6-4|TRBJ1-5
ASSDGQGGNQPQH
>TRBV6-1|TRBJ1-3
ASSDRGRPSGNTIY
>TRBV25-1|TRBJ2-1
ASSAGTSGSNEQF
>TRBV6-6|TRBJ1-3
ASSYSGGTGNTIY
>TRBV25-1|TRBJ2-1
ASRLQLDEQF
>TRBV2|TRBJ1-1
ASSEIGVDTEAF
>TRBV10-3|TRBJ2-2
AIKPQGDTGELF
>TRBV6-1|TRBJ2-7
ASSEAQRPEVYEQY
>TRBV6-4|TRBJ2-3
ASSDSQGTDTQY
>TRBV6-6|TRBJ1-1
VTSPQNTEAF
>TRBV11-3|TRBJ2-7
ASSLFSGEQY
>TRBV29-1|TRBJ1-2
SVERGQFYGYT
>TRBV7-2|TRBJ1-2
ASSLDPGAGYGYT
>TRBV27|TRBJ1-6
ASSSDRGNSPLH
>TRBV7-2|TRBJ1-5
ASGQGRNQPQH
>TRBV25-1|TRBJ1-2
ASRTGGDSDFTNGYT
>TRBV11-1|TRBJ1-4
ASSGRGEKLF
>TRBV30|TRBJ1-5
AWSDPGQLWGPQH
>TRBV7-2|TRBJ2-5
ASSLEGRSFQETQY
>TRBV19|TRBJ2-2
ASSILGQNTGELF
>TRBV10-3|TRBJ2-7
AISVALYEQY